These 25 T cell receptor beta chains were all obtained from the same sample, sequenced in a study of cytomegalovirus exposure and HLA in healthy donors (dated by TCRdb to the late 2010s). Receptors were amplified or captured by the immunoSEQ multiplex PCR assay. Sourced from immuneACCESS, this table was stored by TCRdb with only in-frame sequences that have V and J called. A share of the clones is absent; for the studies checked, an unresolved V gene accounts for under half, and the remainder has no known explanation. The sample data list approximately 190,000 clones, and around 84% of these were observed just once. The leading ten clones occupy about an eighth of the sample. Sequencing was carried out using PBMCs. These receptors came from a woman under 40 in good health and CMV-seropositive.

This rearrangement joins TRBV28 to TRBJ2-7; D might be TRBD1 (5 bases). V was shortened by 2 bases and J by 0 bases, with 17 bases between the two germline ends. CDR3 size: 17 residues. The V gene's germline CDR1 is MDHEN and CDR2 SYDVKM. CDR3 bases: TGTGCCAGCAGTTTAAGGTTTGGGCAGGGTCACTCCTACGAGCAGTACTTC. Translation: CASSLRFGQGHSYEQYF.

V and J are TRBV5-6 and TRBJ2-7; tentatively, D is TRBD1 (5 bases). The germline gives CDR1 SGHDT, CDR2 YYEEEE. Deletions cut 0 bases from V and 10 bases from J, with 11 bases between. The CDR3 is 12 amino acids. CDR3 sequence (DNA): TGTGCCAGCAGCTTGGATGGTGGGGCTCAGTACTTC. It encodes CASSLDGGAQYF.

Written as DNA, the CDR3 is TGCAGTGCTATCGACATCCGAGCTTTCTTT. Its protein is CSAIDIRAFF. V is TRBV20-1 and J is TRBJ1-1; D gene ambiguous. Trimming removed 4 bases at V and 10 bases at J, with 10 bases between. This CDR3 region has 10 residues. The V gene's germline CDR1 is DFQATT and CDR2 SNEGSKA (reference sequence).

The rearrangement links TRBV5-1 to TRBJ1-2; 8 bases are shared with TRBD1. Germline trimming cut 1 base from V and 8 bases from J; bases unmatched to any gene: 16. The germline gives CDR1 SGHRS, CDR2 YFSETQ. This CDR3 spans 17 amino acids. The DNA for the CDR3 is TGCGCCAGCAGCTTGTCACCAGAGGCAGGGGGCCTAAGCGGCTACACCTTC. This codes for CASSLSPEAGGLSGYTF.

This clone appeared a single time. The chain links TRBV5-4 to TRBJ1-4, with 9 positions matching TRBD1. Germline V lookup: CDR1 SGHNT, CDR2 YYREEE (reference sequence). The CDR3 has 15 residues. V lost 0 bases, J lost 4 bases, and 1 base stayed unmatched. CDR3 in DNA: TGTGCCAGCAGCTTGGTGGGACAGGGTAATGAAAAACTGTTTTTT. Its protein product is CASSLVGQGNEKLFF.

This chain's CDR3 is CASSLLGRRSNTGELFF. CDR3 DNA: TGTGCCAGCAGCTTATTGGGCAGGCGATCGAACACCGGGGAGCTGTTTTTT. The chain recombines TRBV7-9 with TRBJ2-2; no reliable D call. Looked up from germline, CDR1 is SEHNR and CDR2 is FQNEAQ (reference sequence). CDR3 size: 17 residues. The V gene lost 2 bases and the J gene lost 0 bases, with 13 bases spanning the gap.

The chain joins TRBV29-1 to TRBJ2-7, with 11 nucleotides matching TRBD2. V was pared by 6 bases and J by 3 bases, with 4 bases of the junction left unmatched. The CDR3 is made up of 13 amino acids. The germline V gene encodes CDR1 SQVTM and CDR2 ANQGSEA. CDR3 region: CSVGLAVGYEQYF. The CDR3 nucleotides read TGCAGCGTGGGACTAGCGGTAGGCTACGAGCAGTACTTC.

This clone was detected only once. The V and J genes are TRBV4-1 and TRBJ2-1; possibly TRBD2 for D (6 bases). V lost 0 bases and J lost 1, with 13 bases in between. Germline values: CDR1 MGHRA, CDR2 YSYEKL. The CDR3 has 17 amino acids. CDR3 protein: CASSQDPAGRSYNEQFF. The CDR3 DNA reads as TGCGCCAGCAGCCAAGATCCCGCAGGGAGGTCCTACAATGAGCAGTTCTTC.

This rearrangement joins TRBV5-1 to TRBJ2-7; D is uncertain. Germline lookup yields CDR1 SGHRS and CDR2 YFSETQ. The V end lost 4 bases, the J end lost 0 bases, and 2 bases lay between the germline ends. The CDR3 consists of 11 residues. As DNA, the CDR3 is TGCGCCAGCAGCCGCTCCTACGAGCAGTACTTC. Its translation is CASSRSYEQYF. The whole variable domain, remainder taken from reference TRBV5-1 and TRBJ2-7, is KAGVTQTPRYLIKTRGQQVTLSCSPISGHRSVSWYQQTPGQGLQFLFEYFSETQRNKGNFPGRFSGRQFSNSRSEMNVSTLELGDSALYLCASSRSYEQYFGPGTRLTVT.

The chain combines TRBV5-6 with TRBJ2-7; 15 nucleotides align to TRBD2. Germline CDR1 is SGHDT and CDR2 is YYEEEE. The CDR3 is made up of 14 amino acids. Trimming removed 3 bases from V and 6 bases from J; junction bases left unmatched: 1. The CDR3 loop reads CASSWGLAGGEQYF. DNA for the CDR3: TGTGCCAGCAGCTGGGGACTAGCGGGAGGCGAGCAGTACTTC.

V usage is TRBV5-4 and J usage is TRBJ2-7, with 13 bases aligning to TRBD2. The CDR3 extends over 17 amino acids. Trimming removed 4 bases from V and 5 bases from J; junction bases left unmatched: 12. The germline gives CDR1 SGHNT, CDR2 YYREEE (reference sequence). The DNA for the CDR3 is TGTGCCAGCAGCCTGGGACTAGCGGGAACCTCCCTTAACGAGCAGTACTTC. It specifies CASSLGLAGTSLNEQYF.

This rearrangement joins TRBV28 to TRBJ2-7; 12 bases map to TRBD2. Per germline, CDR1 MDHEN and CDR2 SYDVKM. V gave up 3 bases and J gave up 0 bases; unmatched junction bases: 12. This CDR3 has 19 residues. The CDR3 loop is CASSFRRTSGVRSSYEQYF. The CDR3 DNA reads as TGTGCCAGCAGTTTTCGGCGGACTAGCGGGGTTAGGAGCTCCTACGAGCAGTACTTC.

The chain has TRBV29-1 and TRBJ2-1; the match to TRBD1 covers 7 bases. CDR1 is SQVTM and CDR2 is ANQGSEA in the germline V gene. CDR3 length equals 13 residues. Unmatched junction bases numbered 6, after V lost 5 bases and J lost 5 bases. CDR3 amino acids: CSVLPGTDNEQFF. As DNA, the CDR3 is TGCAGCGTTCTACCCGGGACAGACAATGAGCAGTTCTTC.

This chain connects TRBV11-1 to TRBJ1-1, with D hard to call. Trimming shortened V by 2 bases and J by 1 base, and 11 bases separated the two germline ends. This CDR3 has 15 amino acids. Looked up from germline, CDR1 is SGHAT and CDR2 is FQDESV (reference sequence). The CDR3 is CASSLWQAKNTEAFF. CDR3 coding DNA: TGTGCCAGCAGCTTATGGCAGGCCAAGAACACTGAAGCTTTCTTT.

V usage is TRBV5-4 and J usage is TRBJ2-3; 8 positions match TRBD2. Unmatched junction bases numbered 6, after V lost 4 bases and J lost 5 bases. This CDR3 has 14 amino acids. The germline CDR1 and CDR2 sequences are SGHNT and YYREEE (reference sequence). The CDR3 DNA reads TGTGCCAGCAGCGCAGCCGGGACTAGAGATACGCAGTATTTT. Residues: CASSAAGTRDTQYF.

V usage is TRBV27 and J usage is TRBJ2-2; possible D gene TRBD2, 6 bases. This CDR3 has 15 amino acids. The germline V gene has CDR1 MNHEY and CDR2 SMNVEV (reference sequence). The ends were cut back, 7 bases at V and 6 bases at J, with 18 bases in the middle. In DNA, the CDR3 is TGTGCCAGCACTATGGACTGGGGGGTTGCCGGGGAGCTGTTTTTT. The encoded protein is CASTMDWGVAGELFF.

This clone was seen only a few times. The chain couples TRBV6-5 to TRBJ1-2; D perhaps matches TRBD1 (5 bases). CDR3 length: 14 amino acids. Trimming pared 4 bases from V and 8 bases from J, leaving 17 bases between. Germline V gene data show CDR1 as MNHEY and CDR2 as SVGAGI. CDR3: CASSLGRDVRGYTF. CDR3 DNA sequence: TGTGCCAGCAGTTTGGGCAGGGATGTGCGGGGCTACACCTTC.

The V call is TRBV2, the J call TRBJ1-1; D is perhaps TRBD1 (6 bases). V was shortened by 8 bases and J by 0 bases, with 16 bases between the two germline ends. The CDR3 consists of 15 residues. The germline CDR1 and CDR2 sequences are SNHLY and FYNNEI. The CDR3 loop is CASEGVDSLNTEAFF. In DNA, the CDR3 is TGTGCCAGCGAGGGGGTCGACAGCTTGAACACTGAAGCTTTCTTT.

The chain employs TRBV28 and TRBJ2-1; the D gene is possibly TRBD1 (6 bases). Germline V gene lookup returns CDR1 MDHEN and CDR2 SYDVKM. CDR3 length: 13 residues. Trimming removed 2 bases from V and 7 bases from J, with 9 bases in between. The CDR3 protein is CASSLTGTNEQFF. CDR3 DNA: TGTGCCAGCAGTTTAACAGGGACAAATGAGCAGTTCTTC.

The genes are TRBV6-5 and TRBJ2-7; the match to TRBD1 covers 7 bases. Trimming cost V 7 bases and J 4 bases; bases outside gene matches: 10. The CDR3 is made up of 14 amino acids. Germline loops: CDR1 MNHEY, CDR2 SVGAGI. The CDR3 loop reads CASTPGQSVYEQYF. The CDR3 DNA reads TGTGCCAGCACCCCGGGACAGAGCGTGTACGAGCAGTACTTC.

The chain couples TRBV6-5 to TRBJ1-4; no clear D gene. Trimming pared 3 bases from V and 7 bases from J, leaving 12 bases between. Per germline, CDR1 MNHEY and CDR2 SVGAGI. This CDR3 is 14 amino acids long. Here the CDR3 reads CASSYQRRGEKLFF. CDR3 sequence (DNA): TGTGCCAGCAGTTATCAGAGGCGGGGTGAAAAACTGTTTTTT.

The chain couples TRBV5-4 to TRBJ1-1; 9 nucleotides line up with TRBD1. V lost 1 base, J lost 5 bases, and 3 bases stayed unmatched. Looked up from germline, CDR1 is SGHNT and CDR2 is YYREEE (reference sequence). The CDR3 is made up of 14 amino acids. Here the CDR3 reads CASSLWDRATEAFF. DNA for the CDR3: TGTGCCAGCAGCTTGTGGGACAGGGCGACTGAAGCTTTCTTT.

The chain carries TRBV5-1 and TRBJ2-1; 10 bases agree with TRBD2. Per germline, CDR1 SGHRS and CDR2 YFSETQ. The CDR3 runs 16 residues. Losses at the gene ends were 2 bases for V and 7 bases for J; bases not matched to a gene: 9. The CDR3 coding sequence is TGCGCCAGCAGCTTCCAGCTAGCGGGAGTGGGGAATGAGCAGTTCTTC. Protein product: CASSFQLAGVGNEQFF.

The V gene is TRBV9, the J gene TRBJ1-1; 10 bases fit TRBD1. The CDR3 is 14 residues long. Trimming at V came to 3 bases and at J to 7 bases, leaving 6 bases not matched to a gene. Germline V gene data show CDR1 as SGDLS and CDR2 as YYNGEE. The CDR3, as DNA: TGTGCCAGCAGCGGTGACAGGGGGCTTGGTGAAGCTTTCTTT. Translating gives CASSGDRGLGEAFF. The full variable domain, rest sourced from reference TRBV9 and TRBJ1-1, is DSGVTQTPKHLITATGQRVTLRCSPRSGDLSVYWYQQSLDQGLQFLIQYYNGEERAKGNILERFSAQQFPDLHSELNLSSLELGDSALYFCASSGDRGLGEAFFGQGTRLTVV.

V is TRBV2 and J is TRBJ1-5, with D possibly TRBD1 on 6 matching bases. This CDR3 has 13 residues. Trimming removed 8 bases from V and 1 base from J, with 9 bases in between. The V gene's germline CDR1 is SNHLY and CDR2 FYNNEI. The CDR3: CASAGESNQPQHF. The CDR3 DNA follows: TGTGCCAGCGCAGGGGAGAGCAATCAGCCCCAGCATTTT. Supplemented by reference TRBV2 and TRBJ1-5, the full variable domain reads EPEVTQTPSHQVTQMGQEVILRCVPISNHLYFYWYRQILGQKVEFLVSFYNNEISEKSEIFDDQFSVERPDGSNFTLKIRSTKLEDSAMYFCASAGESNQPQHFGDGTRLSIL.